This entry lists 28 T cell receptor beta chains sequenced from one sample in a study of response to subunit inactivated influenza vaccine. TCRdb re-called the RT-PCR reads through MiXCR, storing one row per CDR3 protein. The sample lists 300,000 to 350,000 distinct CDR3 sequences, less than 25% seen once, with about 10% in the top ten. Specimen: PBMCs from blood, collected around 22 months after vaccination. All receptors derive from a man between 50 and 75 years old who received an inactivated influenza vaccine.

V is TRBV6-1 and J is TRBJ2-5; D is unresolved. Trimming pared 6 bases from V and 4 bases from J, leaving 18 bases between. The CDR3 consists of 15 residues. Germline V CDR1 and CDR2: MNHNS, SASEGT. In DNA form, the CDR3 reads TGTGCCAGCAGCTCAAATACACGGTCAGGAGAGACCCAGTACTTC. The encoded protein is CASSSNTRSGETQYF.

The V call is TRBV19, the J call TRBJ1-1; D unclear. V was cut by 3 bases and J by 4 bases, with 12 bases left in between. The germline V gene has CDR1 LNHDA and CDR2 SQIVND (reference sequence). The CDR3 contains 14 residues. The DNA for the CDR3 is TGTGCCAGTAGTATCCCTGAGGGCCGCACTGAAGCTTTCTTT. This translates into CASSIPEGRTEAFF. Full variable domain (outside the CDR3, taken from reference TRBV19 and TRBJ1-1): DGGITQSPKYLFRKEGQNVTLSCEQNLNHDAMYWYRQDPGQGLRLIYYSQIVNDFQKGDIAEGYSVSREKKESFPLTVTSAQKNPTAFYLCASSIPEGRTEAFFGQGTRLTVV.

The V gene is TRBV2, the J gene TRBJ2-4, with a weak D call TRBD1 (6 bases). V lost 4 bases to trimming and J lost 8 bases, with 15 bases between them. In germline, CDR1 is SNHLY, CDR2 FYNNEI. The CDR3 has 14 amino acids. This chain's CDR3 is CASSAGAPLDIQYF. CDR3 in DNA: TGTGCCAGCAGTGCAGGGGCCCCCTTGGACATTCAGTACTTC.

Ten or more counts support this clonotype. As DNA, the CDR3 is TGTGCCAGCAGCTCAGCGCAGGGATTCCTTTCTGGCTACACCTTC. Encoded protein: CASSSAQGFLSGYTF. V gene TRBV7-2 combines with J gene TRBJ1-2; a weak D match, TRBD1 (5 bases). Germline V gene sequence: CDR1 SGHTA, CDR2 FQGNSA. V lost 4 bases and J 7 bases, leaving 19 bases between the germline ends. The CDR3 runs 15 residues. Full variable domain (remainder filled in from reference TRBV7-2 and TRBJ1-2): GAGVSQSPSNKVTEKGKDVELRCDPISGHTALYWYRQSLGQGLEFLIYFQGNSAPDKSGLPSDRFSAERTGGSVSTLTIQRTQQEDSAVYLCASSSAQGFLSGYTFGSGTRLTVV.

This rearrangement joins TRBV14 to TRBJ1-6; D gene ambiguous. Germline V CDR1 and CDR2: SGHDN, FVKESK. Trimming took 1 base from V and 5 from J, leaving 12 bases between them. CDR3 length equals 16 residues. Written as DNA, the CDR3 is TGTGCCAGCAGCCAAGCACGGCCCGAGAATAATTCACCCCTCCACTTT. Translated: CASSQARPENNSPLHF. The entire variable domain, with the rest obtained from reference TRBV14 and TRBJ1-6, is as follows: EAGVTQFPSHSVIEKGQTVTLRCDPISGHDNLYWYRRVMGKEIKFLLHFVKESKQDESGMPNNRFLAERTGGTYSTLKVQPAELEDSGVYFCASSQARPENNSPLHFGNGTRLTVT.

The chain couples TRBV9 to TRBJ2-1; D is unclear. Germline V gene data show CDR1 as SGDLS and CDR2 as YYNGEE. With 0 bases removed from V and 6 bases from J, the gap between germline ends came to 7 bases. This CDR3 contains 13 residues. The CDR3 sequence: CASSVGSINEQFF. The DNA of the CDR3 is TGTGCCAGCAGCGTAGGCTCGATCAATGAGCAGTTCTTC.

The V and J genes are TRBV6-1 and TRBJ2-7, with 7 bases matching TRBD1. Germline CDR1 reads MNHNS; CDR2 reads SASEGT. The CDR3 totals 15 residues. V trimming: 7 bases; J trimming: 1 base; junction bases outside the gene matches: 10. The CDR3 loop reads CASIDDRAGSYEQYF. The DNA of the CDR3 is TGTGCCAGCATTGACGACAGGGCTGGATCCTACGAGCAGTACTTC.

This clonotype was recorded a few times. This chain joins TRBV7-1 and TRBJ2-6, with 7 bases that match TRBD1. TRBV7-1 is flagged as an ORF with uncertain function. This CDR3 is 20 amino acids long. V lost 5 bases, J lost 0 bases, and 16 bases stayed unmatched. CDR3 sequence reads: CASSPDSRGQLLSGANVLTF. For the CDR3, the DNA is TGTGCCAGCAGCCCGGACTCCCGGGGACAGTTACTCTCTGGGGCCAACGTCCTGACTTTC.

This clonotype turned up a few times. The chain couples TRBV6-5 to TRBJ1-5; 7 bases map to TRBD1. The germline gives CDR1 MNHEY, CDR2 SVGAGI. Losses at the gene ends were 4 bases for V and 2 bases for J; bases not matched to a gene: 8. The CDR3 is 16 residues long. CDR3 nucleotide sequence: TGTGCCAGCAGTTCAATTCGCGGACAGGGCAATCAGCCCCAGCATTTT. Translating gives CASSSIRGQGNQPQHF.

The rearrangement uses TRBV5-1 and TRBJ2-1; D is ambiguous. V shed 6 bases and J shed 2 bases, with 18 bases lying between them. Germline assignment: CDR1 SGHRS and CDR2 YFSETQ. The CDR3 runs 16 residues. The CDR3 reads CASTPLARSAYNEQFF. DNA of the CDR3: TGCGCCAGCACTCCTTTAGCCCGGAGTGCCTACAATGAGCAGTTCTTC.

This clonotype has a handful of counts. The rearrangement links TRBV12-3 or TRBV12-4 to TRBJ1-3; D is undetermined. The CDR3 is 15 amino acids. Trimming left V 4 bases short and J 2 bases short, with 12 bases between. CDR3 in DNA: TGTGCCAGCAGTTCTTGGACCAAGCCTGGAAACACCATATATTTT. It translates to CASSSWTKPGNTIYF.

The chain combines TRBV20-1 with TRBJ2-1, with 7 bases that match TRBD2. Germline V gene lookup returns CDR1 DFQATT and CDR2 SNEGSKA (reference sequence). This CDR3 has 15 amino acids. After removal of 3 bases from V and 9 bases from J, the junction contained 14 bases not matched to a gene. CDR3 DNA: TGCAGTGCTAGCCTTGGGGGATCGCGGGGGAGTGAGCAGTTCTTC. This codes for CSASLGGSRGSEQFF.

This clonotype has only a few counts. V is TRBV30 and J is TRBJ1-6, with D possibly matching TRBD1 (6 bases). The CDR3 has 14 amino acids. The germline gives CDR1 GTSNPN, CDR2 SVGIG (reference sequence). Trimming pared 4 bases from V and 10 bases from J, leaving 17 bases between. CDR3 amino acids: CAWTRDTVGSPLHF. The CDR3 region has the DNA TGTGCCTGGACCCGGGACACTGTGGGGTCACCCCTCCACTTT.

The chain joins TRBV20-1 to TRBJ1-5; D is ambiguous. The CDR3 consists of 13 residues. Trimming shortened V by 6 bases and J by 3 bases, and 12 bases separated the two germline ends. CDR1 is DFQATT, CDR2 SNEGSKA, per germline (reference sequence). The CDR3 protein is CSAGEGVNQPQHF. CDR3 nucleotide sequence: TGCAGTGCCGGGGAAGGAGTCAATCAGCCCCAGCATTTT.

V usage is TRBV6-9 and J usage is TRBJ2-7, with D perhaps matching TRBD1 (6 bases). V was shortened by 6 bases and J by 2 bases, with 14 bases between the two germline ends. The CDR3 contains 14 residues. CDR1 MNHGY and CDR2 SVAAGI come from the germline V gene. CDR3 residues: CASSFETGPYEQYF. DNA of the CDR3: TGTGCCAGCAGCTTCGAGACAGGACCCTACGAGCAGTACTTC.

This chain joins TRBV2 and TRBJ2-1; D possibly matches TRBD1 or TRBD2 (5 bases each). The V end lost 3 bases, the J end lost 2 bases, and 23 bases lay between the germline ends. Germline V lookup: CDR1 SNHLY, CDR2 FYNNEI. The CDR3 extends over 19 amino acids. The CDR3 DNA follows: TGTGCCAGCAGTGAGCAAGCCTTAAGGGTTGGGACCCCCTACAATGAGCAGTTCTTC. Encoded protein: CASSEQALRVGTPYNEQFF.

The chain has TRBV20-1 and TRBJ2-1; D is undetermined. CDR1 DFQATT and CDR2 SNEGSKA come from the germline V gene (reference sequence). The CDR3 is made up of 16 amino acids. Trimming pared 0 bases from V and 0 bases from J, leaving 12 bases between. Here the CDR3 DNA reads TGCAGTGCTAGAGATTTGCTAGTGAGCTCCTACAATGAGCAGTTCTTC. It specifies CSARDLLVSSYNEQFF.

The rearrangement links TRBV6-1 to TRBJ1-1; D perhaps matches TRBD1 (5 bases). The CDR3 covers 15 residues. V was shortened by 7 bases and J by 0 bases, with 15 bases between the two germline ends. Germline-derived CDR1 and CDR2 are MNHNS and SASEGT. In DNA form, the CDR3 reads TGTGCCAGCATCCAGGGCGACCCTATGAACACTGAAGCTTTCTTT. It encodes CASIQGDPMNTEAFF.

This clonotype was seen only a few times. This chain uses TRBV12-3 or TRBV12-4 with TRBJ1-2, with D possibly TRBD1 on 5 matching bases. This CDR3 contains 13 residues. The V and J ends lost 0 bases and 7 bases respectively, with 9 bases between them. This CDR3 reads CASSLAGGAGYTF. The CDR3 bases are TGTGCCAGCAGTTTAGCAGGAGGGGCTGGCTACACCTTC.

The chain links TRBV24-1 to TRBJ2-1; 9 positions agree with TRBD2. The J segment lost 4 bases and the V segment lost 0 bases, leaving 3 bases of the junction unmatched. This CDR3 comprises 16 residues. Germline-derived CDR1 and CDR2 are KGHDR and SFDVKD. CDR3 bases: TGTGCCACCAGTGATTTGGGCGGGAGGGGGTACAATGAGCAGTTCTTC. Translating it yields CATSDLGGRGYNEQFF.

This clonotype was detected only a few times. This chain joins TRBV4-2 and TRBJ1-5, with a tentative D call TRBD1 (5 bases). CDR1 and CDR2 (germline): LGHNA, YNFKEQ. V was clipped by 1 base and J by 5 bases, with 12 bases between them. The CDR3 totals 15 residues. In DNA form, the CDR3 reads TGTGCCAGCAGCCAAGGCAGGGAGGTTCATCAGCCCCAGCATTTT. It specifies CASSQGREVHQPQHF.

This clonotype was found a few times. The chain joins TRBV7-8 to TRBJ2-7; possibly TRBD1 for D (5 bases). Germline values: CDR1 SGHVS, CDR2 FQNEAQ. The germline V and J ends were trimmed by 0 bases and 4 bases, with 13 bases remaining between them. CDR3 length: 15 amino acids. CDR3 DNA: TGTGCCAGCAGCTTAGCGAACCAGGGAACATACGAGCAGTACTTC. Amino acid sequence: CASSLANQGTYEQYF.

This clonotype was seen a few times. CDR3 protein: CSVEVHNPDTQYF. CDR3 DNA sequence: TGCAGCGTTGAAGTGCACAACCCAGATACGCAGTATTTT. The V gene is TRBV29-1, the J gene TRBJ2-3, with D uncertain. CDR1 SQVTM and CDR2 ANQGSEA come from the germline V gene. V shed 1 base and J shed 4 bases, with 9 bases lying between them. The CDR3 runs 13 residues.

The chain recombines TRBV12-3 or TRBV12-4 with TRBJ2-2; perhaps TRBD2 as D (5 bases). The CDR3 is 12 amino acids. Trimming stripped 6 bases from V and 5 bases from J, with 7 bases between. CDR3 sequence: CASRLETGELFF. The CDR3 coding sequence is TGTGCCAGCAGACTAGAGACCGGGGAGCTGTTTTTT.

CDR3 in amino acids: CASSQRLAVITDTQYF. The CDR3 DNA is TGTGCCAGCAGCCAAAGGCTAGCGGTAATCACAGATACGCAGTATTTT. The genes are TRBV7-6 and TRBJ2-3; 7 nucleotides line up with TRBD2. Germline trimming cut 5 bases from V and 2 bases from J; bases unmatched to any gene: 10. This CDR3 spans 16 amino acids. Looked up from germline, CDR1 is SGHVS and CDR2 is FNYEAQ. The entire variable domain, with the rest obtained from reference TRBV7-6 and TRBJ2-3, is as follows: GAGVSQSPRYKVTKRGQDVALRCDPISGHVSLYWYRQALGQGPEFLTYFNYEAQQDKSGLPNDRFSAERPEGSISTLTIQRTEQRDSAMYRCASSQRLAVITDTQYFGPGTRLTVL.

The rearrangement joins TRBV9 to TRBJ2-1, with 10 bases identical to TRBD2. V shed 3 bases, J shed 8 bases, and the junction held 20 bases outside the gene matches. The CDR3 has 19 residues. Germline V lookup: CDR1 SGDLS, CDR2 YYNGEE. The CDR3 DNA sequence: TGTGCCAGCAGCGCCGGGAAGAGTCTTAGCGGGAGGAACGTCCATGAGCAGTTCTTC. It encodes CASSAGKSLSGRNVHEQFF.

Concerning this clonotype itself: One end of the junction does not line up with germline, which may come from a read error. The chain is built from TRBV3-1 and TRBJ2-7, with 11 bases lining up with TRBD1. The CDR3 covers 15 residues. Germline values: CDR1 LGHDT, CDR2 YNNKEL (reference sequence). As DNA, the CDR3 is TGTGCCAGCTGCCAGCGGGACAGGGGGAAGTACGAGCAGTACTTC. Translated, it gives CASCQRDRGKYEQYF.

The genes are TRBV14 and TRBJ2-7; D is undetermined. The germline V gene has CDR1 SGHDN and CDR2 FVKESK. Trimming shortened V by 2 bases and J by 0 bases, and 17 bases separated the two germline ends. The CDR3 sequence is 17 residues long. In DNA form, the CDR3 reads TGTGCCAGCAGCCAATTACACCGAGGCAGTCTCTCCTACGAGCAGTACTTC. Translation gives CASSQLHRGSLSYEQYF.